Shown below are 20 T cell receptor beta chains from a single sample sequenced in a study of T cells in Graves' hyperthyroidism and ophthalmopathy. The TCR beta CDR3 regions underwent amplification using RNA transcripts as the source. The primer set for the first-round RT-PCR of the TCR CDR3 was HTBI. One entry per CDR3 protein results from TCRdb running MiXCR on the multiplex PCR reads. The sample lists over 350,000 distinct CDR3 sequences, around 20% occurring once. Input material: blood. The receptors come from a man aged 18 to 29 with Graves' ophthalmopathy.

The chain links TRBV3-1 to TRBJ2-1; 14 nucleotides match TRBD2. The CDR3 extends over 16 amino acids. Germline loops: CDR1 LGHDT, CDR2 YNNKEL (reference sequence). Germline trimming cut 8 bases from V and 9 bases from J; bases unmatched to any gene: 12. CDR3 sequence: CASSGLAGARWIEQFF. In nucleotides, the CDR3 is TGTGCCAGCTCGGGACTAGCGGGGGCCCGGTGGATTGAGCAGTTCTTC.

The chain recombines TRBV6-2 or TRBV6-3 with TRBJ2-4, with 8 bases matching TRBD1. The CDR3 runs to 14 residues. CDR1 MNHEY and CDR2 SVGEGT come from the germline V gene. V trimming: 0 bases; J trimming: 9 bases; junction bases outside the gene matches: 4. The CDR3 is CASSYSGTGGIQYF. The CDR3 DNA reads as TGTGCCAGCAGTTACTCAGGCACAGGGGGCATTCAGTACTTC.

With regard to this clonotype: At one end the junction does not follow the germline gene, possibly because of a read error. The gene calls are TRBV27 and TRBJ1-2; D might be TRBD1 (6 bases). The CDR3 is 14 residues long. Germline lookup yields CDR1 MNHEY and CDR2 SMNVEV (reference sequence). CDR3 amino acids: CVSSLSGTSYGYTF. The CDR3 bases are TGTGTCAGCAGTTTATCCGGGACAAGTTATGGCTACACCTTC.

There are many counts of this clonotype. CDR3 nucleotides: TGTGCCAGCAGCTTAGGCTCAGCCACTGAAGCTTTCTTT. Amino acids: CASSLGSATEAFF. The chain has TRBV11-2 and TRBJ1-1; D not certain. CDR3 length: 13 amino acids. Trimming cost V 1 base and J 4 bases, with 7 bases left between them. CDR1 SGHAT and CDR2 FQNNGV come from the germline V gene.

This clonotype came up many times. V is TRBV5-5 and J is TRBJ1-5; maybe TRBD1 (5 bases). Trimming removed 3 bases from V and 0 bases from J, with 10 bases in between. The CDR3 has 15 residues. Germline V gene sequence: CDR1 SGHKS, CDR2 YYEKEE (reference sequence). CDR3 nucleotides: TGTGCCAGCAGCTCGGGGGGGTATAGCAATCAGCCCCAGCATTTT. Translating it yields CASSSGGYSNQPQHF.

In this sample, this clonotype turned up many times. The rearrangement joins TRBV18 to TRBJ1-2; D gene uncertain. Trimming took 3 bases from V and 3 from J, leaving 11 bases between them. The CDR3 is 14 residues long. Germline assignment: CDR1 KGHSH and CDR2 LQKENI. This chain's CDR3 is CASSPGAGDYGYTF. The CDR3 nucleotides read TGTGCCAGCTCACCCGGCGCTGGGGACTATGGCTACACCTTC.

Many counts were recorded for this clonotype. The chain combines TRBV7-8 with TRBJ1-4; weak D call: TRBD1 (5 bases). Trimming shortened V by 5 bases and J by 10 bases, and 23 bases separated the two germline ends. Germline V lookup: CDR1 SGHVS, CDR2 FQNEAQ. This CDR3 region has 16 residues. CDR3 loop: CASSLLGRAGRTKLFF. CDR3 coding DNA: TGTGCCAGCAGCCTACTCGGGAGGGCGGGACGAACAAAACTGTTTTTT.

V and J are TRBV12-3 or TRBV12-4 and TRBJ1-3; possibly TRBD1 for D (6 bases). V gave up 6 bases and J gave up 0 bases, with 9 bases separating them. The CDR3 extends over 14 amino acids. As DNA, the CDR3 is TGTGCCAGCAGAGACAGGAGCTCTGGAAACACCATATATTTT. It encodes CASRDRSSGNTIYF.

The table lists this clonotype with a few counts. The genes are TRBV2 and TRBJ2-5, with 10 bases matching TRBD2. Per the germline V gene, CDR1 is SNHLY and CDR2 is FYNNEI. The CDR3 consists of 16 residues. The V and J ends lost 1 base and 5 bases, in that order; junction bases with no gene match: 7. DNA of the CDR3: TGTGCCAGCAGTGAAGGTAGCGGGGGGCCGATGGAGACCCAGTACTTC. Translating it yields CASSEGSGGPMETQYF.

The table lists this clonotype with many counts. This chain connects TRBV5-1 to TRBJ2-3; 7 bases are a match to TRBD1. The length of the CDR3 is 14 residues. CDR1 and CDR2 (germline): SGHRS, YFSETQ. With 8 bases clipped from V and 3 bases from J, the junction kept 9 bases outside the gene matches. The DNA of the CDR3 is TGCGCCAGTTGGCCGGGACAGAGAACAGATACGCAGTATTTT. Translation gives CASWPGQRTDTQYF.

The chain employs TRBV6-4 and TRBJ2-3; D is perhaps TRBD2 (6 bases). CDR3 size: 13 residues. The germline V gene has CDR1 MRHNA and CDR2 SNTAGT. V shed 4 bases and J shed 5 bases, with 10 bases lying between them. The CDR3 nucleotides are TGTGCCAGCAGTGCGCGGGGCGAAGATACGCAGTATTTT. This gives the protein CASSARGEDTQYF.

The chain links TRBV6-6 to TRBJ2-5, with D unclear. Germline V gene data show CDR1 as MNHNY and CDR2 as SVGAGI (reference sequence). This CDR3 comprises 13 residues. V shed 2 bases and J shed 3 bases, with 7 bases lying between them. For the CDR3, the DNA is TGTGCCAGCAGTTACGATGGGGAAGAGACCCAGTACTTC. This encodes CASSYDGEETQYF.

In its sample, this clonotype was seen many times. The V call is TRBV20-1, the J call TRBJ2-5; the D gene could be TRBD1 or TRBD2 (5 bases each). The germline gives CDR1 DFQATT, CDR2 SNEGSKA (reference sequence). The CDR3 is 16 amino acids. Trimming took off 6 bases at V and 5 bases at J, with 25 bases between the two ends. The CDR3: CSAPGGGGSWGETQYF. The CDR3 region has the DNA TGCAGTGCCCCCGGAGGCGGCGGCTCGTGGGGGGAGACCCAGTACTTC.

The sample holds a few counts of this clonotype. This sequence may be a read error, since a much larger clone differs from it by one base. This chain connects TRBV7-2 to TRBJ2-7; 7 bases map to TRBD1. The CDR3 spans 13 residues. Germline V gene lookup returns CDR1 SGHTA and CDR2 FQGNSA. CDR3 residues: CASSLDRMRERYF. The CDR3 bases are TGTGCCAGCAGCTTGGACAGGATGAGGGAGCGGTACTTC.

The sample holds a few counts of this clonotype. The chain employs TRBV29-1 and TRBJ1-1; a weak D match, TRBD1 (6 bases). With 7 bases removed from V and 7 bases from J, the gap between germline ends came to 10 bases. Germline CDR1 reads SQVTM; CDR2 reads ANQGSEA. The CDR3 has 10 amino acids. This chain's CDR3 is CSARQDEAFF. The CDR3 region has the DNA TGCAGCGCCCGACAGGATGAAGCTTTCTTT.

On this clonotype itself: Sequence at one end of the junction differs from germline and may be a read error. This chain uses TRBV7-7 with TRBJ2-2; 7 bases agree with TRBD2. The CDR3 has 17 amino acids. CDR1 SSHAT and CDR2 FNYEAQ come from the germline V gene (reference sequence). For the CDR3, the DNA is TGTGCTAGCAGCCCGGGGACTACCAGCTATAAGACCGGGGAGCTGTTTTTT. The encoded protein is CASSPGTTSYKTGELFF. The variable domain in full, completed from reference TRBV7-7 and TRBJ2-2, reads GAGVSQSPRYKVTKRGQDVTLRCDPISSHATLYWYQQALGQGPEFLTYFNYEAQPDKSGLPSDRFSAERPEGSISTLTIQRTEQRDSAMYRCASSPGTTSYKTGELFFGEGSRLTVL.

The V and J genes are TRBV7-8 and TRBJ1-5; a weak D match, TRBD1 (5 bases). The CDR3 length is 15 residues. Germline assignment: CDR1 SGHVS and CDR2 FQNEAQ. Trimming pared 7 bases from V and 5 bases from J, leaving 18 bases between. As DNA, the CDR3 is TGTGCCAGCACCTATGGGGGGGGAGGAGATCAGCCCCAGCATTTT. The encoded protein is CASTYGGGGDQPQHF.

This clonotype was picked up a small number of times. In DNA, the CDR3 is TGTGCCAGCAGCCAACTTCCGGGACTAGATAACAATGAGCAGTTCTTC. This gives the protein CASSQLPGLDNNEQFF. The genes are TRBV7-3 and TRBJ2-1; 8 bases line up with TRBD2. Germline-derived CDR1 and CDR2 are SGHTA and FQGTGA. V trimming: 5 bases; J trimming: 5 bases; junction bases outside the gene matches: 11. This CDR3 is 16 amino acids long. The full variable domain, in which reference TRBV7-3 and TRBJ2-1 provide the parts outside the CDR3, is GAGVSQTPSNKVTEKGKYVELRCDPISGHTALYWYRQSLGQGPEFLIYFQGTGAADDSGLPNDRFFAVRPEGSVSTLKIQRTERGDSAVYLCASSQLPGLDNNEQFFGPGTRLTVL.

This clonotype was found many times. J is TRBJ2-1 and V is TRBV5-1; TRBD1 aligns across 9 bases. From germline, CDR1 is SGHRS and CDR2 YFSETQ. The CDR3 extends over 15 amino acids. J lost 8 bases, V lost 5 bases, and 11 bases had no gene match. DNA of the CDR3: TGCGCCAGCAGGTCCGAAGGACAGGGGAGCGATGAGCAGTTCTTC. As protein: CASRSEGQGSDEQFF. The complete variable domain, with remaining parts taken from reference TRBV5-1 and TRBJ2-1, reads KAGVTQTPRYLIKTRGQQVTLSCSPISGHRSVSWYQQTPGQGLQFLFEYFSETQRNKGNFPGRFSGRQFSNSRSEMNVSTLELGDSALYLCASRSEGQGSDEQFFGPGTRLTVL.

This chain links TRBV4-1 with TRBJ1-1, with 9 bases matching TRBD1. The CDR3 spans 15 residues. The V gene's germline CDR1 is MGHRA and CDR2 YSYEKL. After removal of 3 bases from V and 1 base from J, the junction contained 3 bases not matched to a gene. The DNA for the CDR3 is TGCGCCAGCAGCCAGGGACAGGGATCGAACACTGAAGCTTTCTTT. Its translation: CASSQGQGSNTEAFF.